A selection of T cell receptor beta chains follows, all from one sample in a study of blood T cell repertoires in COVID-19. Method: immunoSEQ multiplex PCR; TCRdb's copy keeps in-frame clones and lacks some. The data show approximately 34,000 clones, about 87% seen once. Sequenced sample: peripheral blood. Receptor source: a human donor in a cohort sampled during active COVID-19. The CDR3 runs from the conserved cysteine through the conserved F or W. A D gene is named only where the DNA matches it firmly. Part of the rows lack a size; the others show once, few, many or a class for expanded clones.

.,.,TRBV7-6,TRBJ1-5,CASSPWTDHNQPQHF,TGTGCCAGCAGCCCCTGGACAGATCACAATCAGCCCCAGCATTTT
.,.,TRBV29-1,TRBJ1-1,CSVGEDKGGIF,TGCAGCGTTGGGGAGGATAAGGGAGGGATCTTT
.,TRBD1,TRBV3-1/TRBV3-2,TRBJ1-5,CASSQEDRVYQPQHF,TGTGCCAGCAGCCAAGAGGACAGGGTCTATCAGCCCCAGCATTTT
.,.,TRBV5-8,TRBJ1-2,CASSQQTYYGYTF,TGTGCCAGCAGCCAACAGACCTATTATGGCTACACCTTC
few,.,TRBV27,TRBJ1-2,CASSPQVDYGYTF,TGTGCCAGCAGTCCACAGGTGGACTATGGCTACACCTTC
.,.,TRBV7-3,TRBJ2-5,CASSGLEGTQYF,TGTGCCAGCAGCGGCCTAGAGGGGACCCAGTACTTC
few,TRBD1,TRBV13,TRBJ1-1,CASSSGQTRTEAFF,TGTGCCAGCAGCTCGGGACAGACTAGGACTGAAGCTTTCTTT
.,TRBD2,TRBV24-1,TRBJ2-1,CATSDLAGGLDNEQFF,TGTGCCACCAGTGACTTAGCGGGAGGCCTCGACAATGAGCAGTTCTTC
.,TRBD1,TRBV25-1,TRBJ1-4,CASSPHRGTNEKLFF,TGTGCCAGCAGTCCCCACAGGGGAACTAATGAAAAACTGTTTTTT
.,TRBD1,TRBV4-1,TRBJ2-6,CASSLRGQANSGANVLTF,TGCGCCAGCAGCCTCCGCGGACAGGCCAACTCTGGGGCCAACGTCCTGACTTTC
.,.,TRBV28,TRBJ2-4,CASSLASENIQYF,TGTGCCAGCAGTTTAGCCAGCGAAAACATTCAGTACTTC
few,TRBD1,TRBV28,TRBJ1-5,CASSRSQGAQQPQHF,TGTGCCAGCAGTCGAAGCCAGGGGGCTCAGCAGCCCCAGCATTTT
.,.,TRBV14,TRBJ2-5,CASSEVVTGTQYF,TGTGCCAGCAGCGAAGTGGTGACAGGGACCCAGTACTTC
.,TRBD1,TRBV9,TRBJ1-2,CASSPGQGNYGYTF,TGTGCCAGCAGCCCAGGACAGGGTAACTATGGCTACACCTTC
.,.,TRBV7-2,TRBJ1-4,CASSLAGPNEKLFF,TGTGCCAGCAGCTTAGCTGGGCCGAATGAAAAACTGTTTTTT
.,TRBD1,TRBV23-1,TRBJ1-4,CASSRGQGDEKLFF,TGCGCCAGCAGTCGGGGACAGGGGGACGAAAAACTGTTTTTT
once,TRBD2,TRBV7-2,TRBJ2-2,CASSSGLAWTGELFF,TGTGCCAGCAGCTCGGGACTAGCGTGGACCGGGGAGCTGTTTTTT
.,.,TRBV2,TRBJ2-5,CASSVTDQETQYF,TGTGCCAGCAGTGTGACAGACCAAGAGACCCAGTACTTC
.,.,TRBV19,TRBJ2-2,CASTIGGYGELFF,TGTGCCAGTACCATAGGCGGCTACGGGGAGCTGTTTTTT
.,TRBD1,TRBV3-1/TRBV3-2,TRBJ1-2,CASSQGTGGYYGYTF,TGTGCCAGCAGCCAAGGGACAGGGGGTTACTATGGCTACACCTTC
.,.,TRBV5-1,TRBJ2-1,CASSSLTGDEQFF,TGCGCCAGCAGCTCCTTAACGGGGGATGAGCAGTTCTTC
.,.,TRBV27,TRBJ2-7,CASSIQGGTLRVEYF,TGTGCCAGCAGTATCCAAGGGGGTACCCTACGAGTGGAGTACTTC
.,TRBD2,TRBV15,TRBJ2-3,CATTAGRETGYADTQYF,TGTGCCACCACGGCTGGGCGGGAGACTGGGTATGCAGATACGCAGTATTTT
.,TRBD2,TRBV2,TRBJ2-2,CASSGGGRANTGELFF,TGTGCCAGCAGCGGGGGGGGCCGCGCGAACACCGGGGAGCTGTTTTTT
.,.,TRBV18,TRBJ2-1,CASSPASRAHNEQFF,TGTGCCAGCTCACCAGCCAGCAGGGCCCACAATGAGCAGTTCTTC
.,TRBD1,TRBV18,TRBJ1-1,CASSPIITGVGEAFF,TGTGCCAGCTCACCGATTATTACAGGGGTGGGTGAAGCTTTCTTT
once,TRBD1,TRBV19,TRBJ2-7,CASSKTGYEQYF,TGTGCCAGTAGCAAGACAGGGTACGAGCAGTACTTC
few,TRBD2,TRBV5-1,TRBJ2-2,CASSLRAGGPIGELFF,TGCGCCAGCAGCTTGCGAGCGGGGGGGCCGATCGGGGAGCTGTTTTTT
.,.,TRBV7-3,TRBJ2-5,CASSSGRGETQYF,TGTGCCAGCAGCTCCGGACGGGGGGAGACCCAGTACTTC
.,.,TRBV10-3,TRBJ1-2,CAISEIAGAGGYTF,TGTGCCATCAGTGAGATTGCAGGGGCGGGTGGCTACACCTTC
.,.,TRBV5-1,TRBJ1-4,CASGPGDATNEKLFF,TGCGCCAGCGGGCCAGGGGATGCAACTAATGAAAAACTGTTTTTT
once,TRBD2,TRBV6-2/TRBV6-3,TRBJ2-5,CASSYRGLREETQYF,TGTGCCAGCAGTTATCGGGGACTAAGAGAAGAGACCCAGTACTTC
.,.,TRBV1,TRBJ2-1,CTSSHRLNGTSGGARPYNEQFF,TGCACCAGCAGCCATAGATTGAATGGGACTAGCGGGGGGGCCCGGCCCTACAATGAGCAGTTCTTC
.,.,TRBV5-6,TRBJ2-1,CASSFAALGSNEQFF,TGTGCCAGCAGCTTTGCTGCACTAGGCTCCAATGAGCAGTTCTTC
once,.,TRBV13,TRBJ2-3,CASSLGGGGTDTQYF,TGTGCCAGCAGCTTAGGAGGGGGGGGCACAGATACGCAGTATTTT
.,.,TRBV12-3/TRBV12-4,TRBJ2-7,CASSLGRKGRYF,TGTGCCAGCTCTCTAGGGAGGAAGGGGAGGTACTTC
.,.,TRBV30,TRBJ2-7,CAWKKTGLKEEQYF,TGTGCCTGGAAAAAGACAGGTTTGAAAGAGGAGCAGTACTTC
.,TRBD2,TRBV5-5,TRBJ2-2,CASSSGGRKTSGNTGELFF,TGTGCCAGCAGCTCCGGGGGACGAAAAACTAGCGGTAACACCGGGGAGCTGTTTTTT
.,.,TRBV19,TRBJ1-2,CASSMVLRANYGYTF,TGTGCCAGTAGTATGGTTTTGAGGGCAAACTATGGCTACACCTTC
.,.,TRBV5-1,TRBJ2-5,CASSPPHLQETQYF,TGCGCCAGCAGCCCACCCCACCTACAAGAGACCCAGTACTTC
once,.,TRBV30,TRBJ2-6,CAWSGGGSGANVLTF,TGTGCCTGGAGTGGAGGGGGCTCTGGGGCCAACGTCCTGACTTTC
.,.,TRBV27,TRBJ1-2,CASGNPTGGLYTF,TGTGCCAGCGGGAACCCGACAGGTGGGTTGTACACCTTC
.,TRBD1,TRBV10-1,TRBJ1-1,CARVWDRGPWEAFF,TGCGCCAGGGTGTGGGACAGGGGGCCCTGGGAAGCTTTCTTT
few,TRBD1,TRBV3-1/TRBV3-2,TRBJ1-4,CASSQGGNRGSGLFF,TGTGCCAGCAGCCAAGGGGGCAACAGGGGGTCAGGACTGTTTTTT
.,TRBD1,TRBV28,TRBJ1-2,CASSPGGQVGYGYTF,TGTGCCAGCAGCCCCGGGGGACAGGTTGGCTATGGCTACACCTTC
.,.,TRBV7-2,TRBJ1-2,CASGGLKDGYGYTF,TGTGCCAGCGGCGGACTAAAAGATGGCTATGGCTACACCTTC
.,TRBD1,TRBV18,TRBJ2-7,CASSRDRGYEQYF,TGTGCCAGCTCCCGGGACAGGGGCTACGAGCAGTACTTC